This T cell receptor beta chain was identified during a study of CXCR4 blockade with PD-1 therapy in pancreatic cancer. Points from the study as a whole: Without paired alpha-beta data, shared specificity of dominant clones is unconfirmed. More frequent amino acid clones had more nucleotide rearrangements, suggesting convergent selection. Survival did not correlate with tumor clonality, which averaged around 0.14 versus 0.05.

In germline, CDR1 is SGHVS, CDR2 FNYEAQ. Trimming removed 5 bases at V and 5 bases at J, with 18 bases between. CDR3 length: 16 residues. Measured with immunoSEQ multiplex PCR; TCRdb has only the in-frame clones, and not every one. The table lists 650 to 950 clones, around 36% of them singletons. On this clone itself: Its antigen is as yet unknown.

No neoadjuvant therapy was given before resection to the patients supplying these archived tumor blocks. V gene TRBV7-6 combines with J gene TRBJ2-2; maybe TRBD2 (7 bases). Sequenced: tumor tissue. The sequence was obtained from a human donor with pancreatic ductal adenocarcinoma. The CDR3: CASSQLGGARTGELFF. The DNA of the CDR3 is TGTGCCAGCAGCCAGCTGGGGGGGGCGAGGACCGGGGAGCTGTTTTTT.